This T cell receptor (beta chain) is drawn from a study of blood T cell repertoires in COVID-19. As for the study in general: Donors in the United States, Italy and Spain gave samples during acute or convalescent COVID-19. The cDNA or gDNA used as material had been derived from T cells, B-cell-depleted T cells, or PBMCs.

V shed 0 bases and J shed 2 bases, with 12 bases lying between them. The CDR3 loop spans 15 amino acids. Germline CDR1 SQVTM, CDR2 ANQGSEA. Original analysis: Scientists estimated how many nucleated cells there were by amplifying reference gene primers. Data came from immunoSEQ multiplex PCR; TCRdb stores just in-frame clones and leaves some out. The D gene and trimming were derived from the DNA, and the V and J assignments and clone size from that table. The sample lists some 270,000 clones; around 86% were seen once. One Seattle source followed patients from active infection through their disease course.

The specimen sequenced was peripheral blood. The receptor's source is an elderly woman with COVID-19, enrolled during active disease. J is TRBJ2-3 and V is TRBV29-1, with a weak D call TRBD2 (5 bases). The CDR3: CSVEEGRVSTDTQYF. Written as DNA, the CDR3 is TGCAGCGTTGAAGAAGGGCGGGTTTCCACAGATACGCAGTATTTT.